A selection of T cell receptor beta chains follows, all from one sample in a study of Graves' ophthalmopathy and Graves' hyperthyroidism. Using its own MiXCR run on the multiplex PCR reads, TCRdb lists one record per CDR3 protein. The table has 300,000 to 450,000 distinct CDR3 sequences, about 18% seen once; the top ten hold 2.4%. The sequenced sample was peripheral blood. The source of these receptors is an adult woman with stable Graves' hyperthyroidism. The CDR3 runs from the conserved cysteine through the conserved F or W. Fields, in order: J gene, V gene, clone size, D gene, CDR3 protein, CDR3 DNA. D genes are given only for firm matches. Clone size, where shown, is once, few, many, or a class for clones that have expanded.

j_gene: TRBJ1-5
v_gene: TRBV30
abundance: many
d_gene: -
CDR3aa: CAWSAYTQGLGQPQHF
CDR3nt: TGTGCCTGGAGTGCCTACACCCAGGGGTTGGGTCAGCCCCAGCATTTT

j_gene: TRBJ1-2
v_gene: TRBV19
abundance: few
d_gene: -
CDR3aa: CASSATSGGGTSYGYTF
CDR3nt: TGTGCCAGTAGTGCGACCTCGGGAGGGGGAACCAGCTATGGCTACACCTTC

j_gene: TRBJ1-2
v_gene: TRBV27
abundance: many
d_gene: -
CDR3aa: CASSPSRDTTSGYTF
CDR3nt: TGTGCCAGCAGTCCATCCCGGGACACAACCAGTGGCTACACCTTC

j_gene: TRBJ2-7
v_gene: TRBV12-3/TRBV12-4
abundance: many
d_gene: TRBD1
CDR3aa: CASTWGTGGGEQYF
CDR3nt: TGTGCCAGCACCTGGGGGACAGGGGGCGGAGAGCAGTACTTC

j_gene: TRBJ2-5
v_gene: TRBV4-2
abundance: -
d_gene: TRBD2
CDR3aa: CASSLSTAGEGTQYF
CDR3nt: TGTGCCAGCAGCCTCTCCACAGCGGGGGAGGGGACCCAGTACTTC

j_gene: TRBJ2-6
v_gene: TRBV5-1
abundance: few
d_gene: -
CDR3aa: CASSLARGGKGANVLTF
CDR3nt: TGCGCCAGCAGCTTGGCACGTGGGGGGAAAGGGGCCAACGTCCTGACTTTC

j_gene: TRBJ1-5
v_gene: TRBV6-1
abundance: many
d_gene: -
CDR3aa: CASSESWYSNQPQHF
CDR3nt: TGTGCCAGCAGTGAATCGTGGTATAGCAATCAGCCCCAGCATTTT

j_gene: TRBJ2-7
v_gene: TRBV6-5
abundance: many
d_gene: TRBD1
CDR3aa: CASNHRGANEQYF
CDR3nt: TGTGCCAGTAATCACAGGGGTGCGAACGAGCAGTACTTC

j_gene: TRBJ2-5
v_gene: TRBV7-2
abundance: few
d_gene: -
CDR3aa: CASSLPNQETQYF
CDR3nt: TGTGCCAGCAGCTTACCCAACCAAGAGACCCAGTACTTC

j_gene: TRBJ2-7
v_gene: TRBV12-3/TRBV12-4
abundance: many
d_gene: -
CDR3aa: CASTLGPIYEQYF
CDR3nt: TGTGCCAGCACCCTTGGACCCATCTACGAGCAGTACTTC

j_gene: TRBJ2-7
v_gene: TRBV20-1
abundance: many
d_gene: TRBD2
CDR3aa: CSAADRAGGLQEQYF
CDR3nt: TGCAGTGCCGCAGACCGAGCGGGAGGGTTGCAAGAGCAGTACTTC

j_gene: TRBJ2-7
v_gene: TRBV20-1
abundance: many
d_gene: -
CDR3aa: CSARPRDHYEQYF
CDR3nt: TGCAGTGCTAGACCCAGGGACCACTACGAGCAGTACTTC

j_gene: TRBJ2-7
v_gene: TRBV4-1
abundance: many
d_gene: -
CDR3aa: CASSQGELAIYEQYF
CDR3nt: TGCGCCAGCAGCCAAGGGGAACTAGCCATATACGAGCAGTACTTC

j_gene: TRBJ2-7
v_gene: TRBV28
abundance: many
d_gene: -
CDR3aa: CASSSGVYEQYF
CDR3nt: TGTGCCAGCAGTTCCGGGGTCTACGAGCAGTACTTC

j_gene: TRBJ1-1
v_gene: TRBV28
abundance: many
d_gene: -
CDR3aa: CASSSSGGITEAFF
CDR3nt: TGTGCCAGCAGCTCCAGTGGGGGGATCACTGAAGCTTTCTTT

j_gene: TRBJ1-2
v_gene: TRBV6-5
abundance: once
d_gene: TRBD1
CDR3aa: CASSYTRGHGYTF
CDR3nt: TGTGCCAGCAGTTACACCAGGGGGCATGGCTACACCTTC

j_gene: TRBJ2-7
v_gene: TRBV28
abundance: many
d_gene: -
CDR3aa: CASSMGLIRGHEQYF
CDR3nt: TGTGCCAGCAGTATGGGACTCATAAGGGGCCACGAGCAGTACTTC

j_gene: TRBJ2-4
v_gene: TRBV20-1
abundance: many
d_gene: -
CDR3aa: CSATIRQAVAKNIQYF
CDR3nt: TGCAGTGCTACCATTCGACAGGCGGTAGCCAAAAACATTCAGTACTTC

j_gene: TRBJ2-5
v_gene: TRBV5-1
abundance: -
d_gene: -
CDR3aa: CASSLGTRSLETQYF
CDR3nt: TGCGCCAGCAGCTTGGGCACCCGGAGTTTAGAGACCCAGTACTTC

j_gene: TRBJ1-1
v_gene: TRBV28
abundance: many
d_gene: -
CDR3aa: CASSSAGGPNTEAFF
CDR3nt: TGTGCCAGCAGTTCGGCCGGGGGGCCAAACACTGAAGCTTTCTTT

j_gene: TRBJ1-2
v_gene: TRBV10-3
abundance: -
d_gene: TRBD1
CDR3aa: CAISDKGAQYGYTF
CDR3nt: TGTGCCATCAGTGATAAGGGGGCGCAGTATGGCTACACCTTC

j_gene: TRBJ2-4
v_gene: TRBV4-1
abundance: many
d_gene: TRBD1
CDR3aa: CASSLTGAGAKNIQYF
CDR3nt: TGCGCCAGCAGCTTAACAGGGGCAGGAGCCAAAAACATTCAGTACTTC

j_gene: TRBJ2-7
v_gene: TRBV4-1
abundance: many
d_gene: TRBD2
CDR3aa: CASSLHPGTSYEQYF
CDR3nt: TGCGCCAGCAGCCTCCACCCAGGGACTAGCTACGAGCAGTACTTC

j_gene: TRBJ2-7
v_gene: TRBV25-1
abundance: many
d_gene: TRBD1
CDR3aa: CASTKTDRGSYEQYF
CDR3nt: TGTGCCAGCACCAAAACAGACAGGGGTTCCTACGAGCAGTACTTC

j_gene: TRBJ2-7
v_gene: TRBV4-3
abundance: many
d_gene: TRBD2
CDR3aa: CASSLLAGGPHEQYF
CDR3nt: TGCGCCAGCAGCCTCCTAGCGGGAGGGCCCCACGAGCAGTACTTC

j_gene: TRBJ1-5
v_gene: TRBV12-3/TRBV12-4
abundance: many
d_gene: -
CDR3aa: CASSSRSTAGQPQHF
CDR3nt: TGTGCCAGCAGTTCCAGGAGTACTGCGGGCCAGCCCCAGCATTTT

j_gene: TRBJ1-5
v_gene: TRBV2
abundance: many
d_gene: -
CDR3aa: CASSDTDSGLKPQHF
CDR3nt: TGTGCCAGCAGTGATACCGACAGCGGACTTAAGCCCCAGCATTTT

j_gene: TRBJ2-7
v_gene: TRBV20-1
abundance: many
d_gene: -
CDR3aa: CSARSPDRYYEQYF
CDR3nt: TGCAGTGCTAGGTCCCCAGACCGATACTACGAGCAGTACTTC

j_gene: TRBJ2-7
v_gene: TRBV10-3
abundance: few
d_gene: TRBD2
CDR3aa: CAISTTSGTYEQYF
CDR3nt: TGTGCCATCAGCACTACTAGCGGGACCTACGAGCAGTACTTC

j_gene: TRBJ2-7
v_gene: TRBV19
abundance: many
d_gene: -
CDR3aa: CASSGTGTSNRYEQYF
CDR3nt: TGTGCCAGTAGTGGTACAGGGACTTCCAATCGCTACGAGCAGTACTTC

j_gene: TRBJ2-2
v_gene: TRBV12-3/TRBV12-4
abundance: many
d_gene: TRBD2
CDR3aa: CASSSGLAGVWTGELFF
CDR3nt: TGTGCCAGCAGTTCCGGACTAGCGGGAGTTTGGACCGGGGAGCTGTTTTTT

j_gene: TRBJ2-5
v_gene: TRBV5-1
abundance: many
d_gene: -
CDR3aa: CASSEGGLGYQETQYF
CDR3nt: TGCGCCAGCAGCGAAGGCGGGTTGGGGTACCAAGAGACCCAGTACTTC

j_gene: TRBJ2-2
v_gene: TRBV19
abundance: many
d_gene: TRBD2
CDR3aa: CASSPAGGGPTGELFF
CDR3nt: TGTGCCAGTAGTCCAGCGGGAGGGGGCCCCACCGGGGAGCTGTTTTTT

j_gene: TRBJ2-5
v_gene: TRBV27
abundance: many
d_gene: -
CDR3aa: CASSLKGSRRETQYF
CDR3nt: TGTGCCAGCAGTTTAAAGGGGTCCCGGCGGGAGACCCAGTACTTC

j_gene: TRBJ2-7
v_gene: TRBV28
abundance: -
d_gene: TRBD2
CDR3aa: CASWRRTSGRHEQYF
CDR3nt: TGTGCCAGCTGGCGCCGGACTAGCGGGAGACACGAGCAGTACTTC

j_gene: TRBJ2-5
v_gene: TRBV6-1
abundance: many
d_gene: TRBD1
CDR3aa: CASSDGRQGSVETQYF
CDR3nt: TGTGCCAGCAGTGACGGAAGACAGGGATCGGTGGAGACCCAGTACTTC

j_gene: TRBJ2-7
v_gene: TRBV4-2
abundance: many
d_gene: TRBD1
CDR3aa: CASSQEDRDQAEQYF
CDR3nt: TGTGCCAGCAGCCAAGAGGACAGGGACCAGGCTGAGCAGTACTTC

j_gene: TRBJ2-5
v_gene: TRBV10-3
abundance: few
d_gene: TRBD2
CDR3aa: CAIKASGRSQETQYF
CDR3nt: TGTGCCATCAAGGCTAGCGGGAGATCCCAAGAGACCCAGTACTTC

j_gene: TRBJ1-1
v_gene: TRBV12-3/TRBV12-4
abundance: many
d_gene: -
CDR3aa: CASSFGGLGKENTEAFF
CDR3nt: TGTGCCAGCAGTTTTGGTGGGTTAGGCAAGGAGAACACTGAAGCTTTCTTT

j_gene: TRBJ1-5
v_gene: TRBV11-1
abundance: many
d_gene: TRBD1
CDR3aa: CASSSDRGQSNQPQHF
CDR3nt: TGTGCCAGCAGCTCCGACAGGGGGCAGAGCAATCAGCCCCAGCATTTT

j_gene: TRBJ2-5
v_gene: TRBV9
abundance: many
d_gene: TRBD1
CDR3aa: CASSSRQGPEETQYF
CDR3nt: TGTGCCAGCAGCTCCAGACAGGGGCCAGAAGAGACCCAGTACTTC

j_gene: TRBJ1-1
v_gene: TRBV18
abundance: -
d_gene: -
CDR3aa: CASSPDTMNTEAFF
CDR3nt: TGTGCCAGCTCACCAGACACCATGAACACTGAAGCTTTCTTT

j_gene: TRBJ1-5
v_gene: TRBV19
abundance: many
d_gene: -
CDR3aa: CASSIVGQPQHF
CDR3nt: TGTGCCAGTAGTATAGTGGGTCAGCCCCAGCATTTT

j_gene: TRBJ2-7
v_gene: TRBV28
abundance: many
d_gene: -
CDR3aa: CASTFGAGEVEEQYF
CDR3nt: TGTGCCAGCACTTTTGGGGCAGGGGAAGTGGAGGAGCAGTACTTC

j_gene: TRBJ2-5
v_gene: TRBV29-1
abundance: many
d_gene: TRBD1
CDR3aa: CSGGQGQETQYF
CDR3nt: TGCAGCGGGGGACAGGGACAAGAGACCCAGTACTTC

j_gene: TRBJ1-1
v_gene: TRBV20-1
abundance: many
d_gene: -
CDR3aa: CSARDHWGANTEAFF
CDR3nt: TGCAGTGCTAGAGATCATTGGGGGGCGAACACTGAAGCTTTCTTT

j_gene: TRBJ2-7
v_gene: TRBV4-1
abundance: few
d_gene: TRBD2
CDR3aa: CASSQGLAETKSSYEQYF
CDR3nt: TGCGCCAGCAGCCAAGGACTAGCGGAAACTAAAAGCTCCTACGAGCAGTACTTC

j_gene: TRBJ1-6
v_gene: TRBV20-1
abundance: many
d_gene: -
CDR3aa: CSARGMESPLHF
CDR3nt: TGCAGTGCTAGAGGCATGGAATCACCCCTCCACTTT

j_gene: TRBJ2-7
v_gene: TRBV20-1
abundance: many
d_gene: -
CDR3aa: CSAWEAASYEQYF
CDR3nt: TGCAGTGCTTGGGAGGCGGCGTCCTACGAGCAGTACTTC

j_gene: TRBJ2-5
v_gene: TRBV7-2
abundance: many
d_gene: -
CDR3aa: CASSLGEQETQYF
CDR3nt: TGTGCCAGCAGCTTAGGGGAACAAGAGACCCAGTACTTC

j_gene: TRBJ1-2
v_gene: TRBV27
abundance: many
d_gene: TRBD1
CDR3aa: CASSPGQGNYGCTF
CDR3nt: TGTGCCAGCAGTCCCGGACAGGGTAACTATGGCTGCACCTTC

j_gene: TRBJ1-1
v_gene: TRBV5-1
abundance: many
d_gene: -
CDR3aa: CASSSAGDTEAFF
CDR3nt: TGCGCCAGCAGCTCCGCGGGGGACACTGAAGCTTTCTTT

j_gene: TRBJ2-7
v_gene: TRBV6-2/TRBV6-3
abundance: many
d_gene: TRBD1
CDR3aa: CASSYARDRGREQYF
CDR3nt: TGTGCCAGCAGTTACGCCCGGGACAGGGGACGCGAGCAGTACTTC